The 9 T cell receptor beta chains below come from one sample, sequenced in a study of cytomegalovirus exposure and HLA in healthy donors. In the PCR, 60 Vbeta and 13 Jbeta primers were used. Measured with immunoSEQ multiplex PCR; TCRdb has only the in-frame clones, and not every one. The table has 45,000 to 65,000 clones, approximately 82% seen once. Sequencing was carried out using PBMCs. These receptors were obtained from a woman aged 18-35 years in good health and CMV-seronegative.

The chain employs TRBV27 and TRBJ2-2, with D maybe TRBD1 (5 bases). This CDR3 is 13 amino acids long. Germline V lookup: CDR1 MNHEY, CDR2 SMNVEV (reference sequence). V lost 11 bases and J lost 0, with 10 bases in between. This chain's CDR3 is CAAGFANTGELFF. The CDR3 DNA reads as TGTGCCGCAGGGTTTGCGAACACCGGGGAGCTGTTTTTT.

The chain is built from TRBV2 and TRBJ1-5; possibly TRBD1 for D (5 bases). The CDR3 contains 14 residues. The V gene lost 6 bases and the J gene lost 5 bases, with 14 bases spanning the gap. The germline CDR1 and CDR2 sequences are SNHLY and FYNNEI. In DNA form, the CDR3 reads TGTGCCAGCAGGGGTGGGGGGTTCGATCAGCCCCAGCATTTT. Translating gives CASRGGGFDQPQHF.

The J gene is TRBJ1-2, the V gene TRBV27; 12 nucleotides line up with TRBD1. V trimming: 5 bases; J trimming: 6 bases; junction bases outside the gene matches: 19. Germline V CDR1 and CDR2: MNHEY, SMNVEV (reference sequence). This CDR3 is 19 amino acids long. CDR3 in amino acids: CASSREGDRGRVRTDGYTF. The CDR3 DNA reads as TGTGCCAGCAGTCGGGAGGGGGACAGGGGGCGCGTAAGGACTGATGGCTACACCTTC.

The chain has TRBV10-3 and TRBJ2-7, with D possibly TRBD2 on 6 matching bases. The length of the CDR3 is 16 residues. The V gene's germline CDR1 is ENHRY and CDR2 SYGVKD. Trimming removed 4 bases from V and 2 bases from J, with 18 bases in between. The chain's CDR3 is CAISVWRDRNTYEQYF. In DNA, the CDR3 is TGTGCCATCAGTGTATGGAGGGACCGGAATACCTACGAGCAGTACTTC.

The chain recombines TRBV4-1 with TRBJ2-3; tentative D call: TRBD2 (6 bases). The CDR3 is 18 amino acids. V was shortened by 1 base and J by 2 bases, with 19 bases between the two germline ends. Germline CDR1 is MGHRA and CDR2 is YSYEKL. CDR3 DNA: TGCGCCAGCAGCCAAGGTGGGGAGGCGCGGGATCCCACAGATACGCAGTATTTT. It specifies CASSQGGEARDPTDTQYF.

The rearrangement links TRBV11-2 to TRBJ1-2; 8 bases match TRBD1. The CDR3 is 15 amino acids. Germline CDR1 and CDR2: SGHAT and FQNNGV. J lost 4 bases, V lost 1 base, and 5 bases had no gene match. CDR3 in DNA: TGTGCCAGCAGCTTAGGCGCCGGGACAGGCTATGGCTACACCTTC. It yields the protein CASSLGAGTGYGYTF.

This clone is a singleton in its sample. The chain couples TRBV6-6 to TRBJ1-1; D is unresolved. CDR3 length: 11 amino acids. V lost 0 bases, J lost 11 bases, and 7 bases lay in between. Per the germline V gene, CDR1 is MNHNY and CDR2 is SVGAGI (reference sequence). CDR3 bases: TGTGCCAGCAGTTACTCAGGAGTGGCTTTCTTT. It codes for CASSYSGVAFF.

The V call is TRBV15, the J call TRBJ1-5; 8 bases are a match to TRBD1. This CDR3 region has 14 residues. CDR1 LNHNV and CDR2 YYDKDF come from the germline V gene (reference sequence). The J segment lost 4 bases and the V segment lost 3 bases, leaving 2 bases of the junction unmatched. This CDR3 is CATSRGQENQPQHF. For the CDR3, the DNA is TGTGCCACCAGCAGGGGACAGGAAAATCAGCCCCAGCATTTT.

This clone has just one count. The V and J genes are TRBV2 and TRBJ2-5, with D tentatively TRBD1 (5 bases). Germline loops: CDR1 SNHLY, CDR2 FYNNEI. The V gene lost 4 bases and the J gene lost 2 bases, with 11 bases spanning the gap. The CDR3 spans 14 residues. CDR3 DNA: TGTGCCAGCAGTGGTGTACAGGCACAAGAGACCCAGTACTTC. The encoded protein is CASSGVQAQETQYF. Looking up the rest from reference TRBV2 and TRBJ2-5 gives the full variable domain: EPEVTQTPSHQVTQMGQEVILRCVPISNHLYFYWYRQILGQKVEFLVSFYNNEISEKSEIFDDQFSVERPDGSNFTLKIRSTKLEDSAMYFCASSGVQAQETQYFGPGTRLLVL.